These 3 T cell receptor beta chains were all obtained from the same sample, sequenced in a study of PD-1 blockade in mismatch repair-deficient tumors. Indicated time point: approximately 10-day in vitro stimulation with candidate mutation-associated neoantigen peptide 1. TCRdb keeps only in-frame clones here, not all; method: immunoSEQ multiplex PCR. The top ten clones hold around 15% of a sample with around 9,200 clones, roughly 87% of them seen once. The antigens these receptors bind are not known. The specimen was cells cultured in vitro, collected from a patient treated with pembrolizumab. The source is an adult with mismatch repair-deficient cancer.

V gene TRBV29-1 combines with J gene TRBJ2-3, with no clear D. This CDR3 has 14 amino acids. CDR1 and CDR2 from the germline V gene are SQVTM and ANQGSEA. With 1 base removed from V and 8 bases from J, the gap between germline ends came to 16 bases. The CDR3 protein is CSVEGLEPVPTQYF. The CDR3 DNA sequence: TGCAGCGTTGAAGGGTTGGAACCGGTTCCTACGCAGTATTTT.

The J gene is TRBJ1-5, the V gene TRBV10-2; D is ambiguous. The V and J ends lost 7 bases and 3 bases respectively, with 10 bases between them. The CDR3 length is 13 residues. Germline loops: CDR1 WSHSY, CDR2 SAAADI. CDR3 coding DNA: TGCGCCAGCAAGGCAGGTTCCAATCAGCCCCAGCATTTT. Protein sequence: CASKAGSNQPQHF.

The CDR3 bases are TGTGCCAGCAGCGTGGGACTAGCGGATGAGCAGTTCTTC. It translates to CASSVGLADEQFF. The chain combines TRBV9 with TRBJ2-1, with 11 nucleotides matching TRBD2. CDR1 SGDLS and CDR2 YYNGEE come from the germline V gene. CDR3 length equals 13 residues. J lost 8 bases, V lost 2 bases, and 0 bases had no gene match. Full variable domain (outside the CDR3, taken from reference TRBV9 and TRBJ2-1): DSGVTQTPKHLITATGQRVTLRCSPRSGDLSVYWYQQSLDQGLQFLIQYYNGEERAKGNILERFSAQQFPDLHSELNLSSLELGDSALYFCASSVGLADEQFFGPGTRLTVL.